Listed below are T cell receptor beta chains from one sample, sequenced in a study of blood T cell repertoires in COVID-19. This table comes from immunoSEQ multiplex PCR, and its TCRdb copy is limited to in-frame clones, with some not included. The sample includes some 400,000 clones, 80% to 90% of them seen just once. Source material: peripheral blood. The receptor source for this set is a woman in her 30s with COVID-19, enrolled during active disease. CDR3s include the opening cysteine and the closing phenylalanine or tryptophan. Fields, in order: J gene, clone size, V gene, CDR3 protein. Some rows mark clone size as missing; the rest say once, few, many or name a class of expanded clone.

TRBJ1-6 few TRBV28 CASSPRTGGKAPLHF
TRBJ1-4 once TRBV6-6 CASSYRGLDEKLFF
TRBJ1-5 . TRBV7-8 CASSLPNQPQHF
TRBJ2-5 . TRBV7-8 CASSLGGGYRETQYF
TRBJ2-1 . TRBV19 CASSMTFSGEQFF
TRBJ1-5 . TRBV27 CASARGAKNQPQHF
TRBJ1-2 few TRBV19 CASSIRGIGNYGYTF
TRBJ2-7 . TRBV28 CASSPPPTRGGTYEQYF
TRBJ2-6 . TRBV6-2/TRBV6-3 CASSVGLAVPSGANVLTF
TRBJ2-3 . TRBV4-3 CASSQTRGETDTQYF
TRBJ2-5 . TRBV27 CASSRTGDETQYF
TRBJ1-4 . TRBV19 CASSGQGARNEKLFF
TRBJ2-5 . TRBV21-1 CASSKRLGGGETQYF
TRBJ2-7 few TRBV4-1 CASSRQDRSYEQYF
TRBJ1-2 . TRBV5-1 CASSPEAGGSYGYTF
TRBJ1-5 . TRBV23-1 CASSQSRGHHSNQPQHF
TRBJ2-5 medium-sized TRBV19 CASSFIRGGPQYF
TRBJ2-3 . TRBV28 CASRAPGGITDTQYF
TRBJ1-2 . TRBV30 CAGSDRDYGYTF
TRBJ2-2 . TRBV19 CASSIVQGGTGELFF
TRBJ2-2 . TRBV5-1 CASSLSGELFF
TRBJ1-4 . TRBV5-1 CASSLLGAYSEKLFF
TRBJ1-5 . TRBV7-3 CASSRGGGNQPQHF
TRBJ2-7 . TRBV19 CASQTSGNSYEQYF
TRBJ2-1 . TRBV5-4 CASRGKAGSNEQFF
TRBJ1-1 . TRBV5-4 CASSLRPGGTEAFF
TRBJ2-5 once TRBV10-1 CASSLGTGGTQYF
TRBJ2-1 . TRBV7-2 CAGSLIPITGWNEQFF
TRBJ2-3 . TRBV5-4 CASTPVNRATDTQYF
TRBJ1-1 . TRBV28 CASTDPRQVTTEAFF
TRBJ2-5 . TRBV5-1 CASSLEPRGLAGGETQYF
TRBJ1-6 . TRBV4-3 CASSHLTQGYNSPLHF
TRBJ2-5 . TRBV5-4 CASSIRTSGRAFETQYF
TRBJ1-5 few TRBV30 CAWSGGAEQPQHF
TRBJ1-6 . TRBV11-2 CASSEAGTVNSPLHF
TRBJ2-1 . TRBV9 CASSVDREGRGEQFF
TRBJ2-5 . TRBV5-1 CASSLLSPREETQYF
TRBJ1-1 . TRBV3-1/TRBV3-2 CASRAGQAATEAFF
TRBJ2-1 . TRBV30 CAWSISGTSYNEQFF